A single sample is the source of the 24 T cell receptor beta chains below, sequenced in a study of blood T cell repertoires in COVID-19. TCRdb's table, derived via immunoSEQ multiplex PCR, lists solely in-frame clones and lacks some. The sample has 100,000 to 150,000 clones, more than 60% seen once. The sequencing input was peripheral blood. Receptors were obtained from a woman between 70 and 85 years old with acute or convalescent COVID-19.

This clone showed up just a few times. V usage is TRBV12-3 or TRBV12-4 and J usage is TRBJ1-1; 7 positions agree with TRBD1. The CDR3 covers 12 residues. With 8 bases clipped from V and 11 bases from J, the junction kept 11 bases outside the gene matches. This CDR3 reads CASRLGARGAFF. The DNA for the CDR3 is TGTGCCAGCCGGCTGGGGGCCAGGGGGGCTTTCTTT.

The chain has TRBV24-1 and TRBJ2-3; 9 positions agree with TRBD2. The CDR3 is 16 residues long. CDR1 KGHDR and CDR2 SFDVKD come from the germline V gene. Trimming at V came to 3 bases and at J to 2 bases, leaving 5 bases not matched to a gene. CDR3 sequence reads: CATSDQRTSDTDTQYF. In nucleotides, the CDR3 is TGTGCCACCAGTGATCAACGGACTAGCGACACAGATACGCAGTATTTT.

The chain couples TRBV11-2 to TRBJ1-2; TRBD1 agrees at 9 bases. The germline V gene has CDR1 SGHAT and CDR2 FQNNGV. After removal of 8 bases from V and 6 bases from J, the junction contained 7 bases not matched to a gene. The CDR3 is 13 amino acids. The CDR3 loop is CASGQGSGDGYTF. CDR3 coding DNA: TGTGCCAGCGGACAGGGGAGCGGCGATGGCTACACCTTC.

The V call is TRBV9, the J call TRBJ2-3, with 7 bases identical to TRBD2. The V and J ends lost 4 bases and 3 bases, in that order; junction bases with no gene match: 14. The germline gives CDR1 SGDLS, CDR2 YYNGEE. This CDR3 spans 17 amino acids. The CDR3 protein is CASSPSGGGQGTDTQYF. CDR3 nucleotide sequence: TGTGCCAGCAGCCCGAGTGGGGGAGGGCAGGGTACAGATACGCAGTATTTT.

The V gene is TRBV7-9, the J gene TRBJ2-7; possibly TRBD2 for D (6 bases). CDR3 length: 15 residues. Trimming removed 1 base from V and 3 bases from J, with 13 bases in between. Germline V CDR1 and CDR2: SEHNR, FQNEAQ (reference sequence). The CDR3 DNA reads TGTGCCAGCAGCTTAGGGGGGGAAAGGGTCTACGAGCAGTACTTC. Its protein product is CASSLGGERVYEQYF.

Notes on this clone: The sample carries other DNA sequences with the same CDR3. V gene TRBV7-2 combines with J gene TRBJ2-7, with D possibly being TRBD1 (6 bases). From germline, CDR1 is SGHTA and CDR2 FQGNSA. The CDR3 is 14 amino acids. The V end was cut by 3 bases, the J end by 1 base, with 10 bases between. As DNA, the CDR3 is TGTGCCAGCAGCTTGGACAGATTGTCCTACGAGCAGTACTTC. This gives the protein CASSLDRLSYEQYF.

This chain connects TRBV20-1 to TRBJ1-5; possibly TRBD1 for D (5 bases). V gave up 3 bases and J gave up 2 bases, with 14 bases separating them. This CDR3 is built from 15 residues. The germline V gene has CDR1 DFQATT and CDR2 SNEGSKA (reference sequence). In DNA form, the CDR3 reads TGCAGTGCTAGTGATGGGGGGAGGGGCAATCAGCCCCAGCATTTT. Its translation is CSASDGGRGNQPQHF.

This clone was seen more than once but under ten times. The V call is TRBV3-1 (or the pseudogene TRBV3-2), the J call TRBJ2-6, with 10 positions matching TRBD2. The CDR3 has 18 amino acids. CDR1 and CDR2 (germline): LGHDT, YNNKEL (reference sequence). Losses at the gene ends were 4 bases for V and 0 bases for J; bases not matched to a gene: 6. The CDR3 loop reads CASSPRLAGPSGANVLTF. In nucleotides, the CDR3 is TGTGCCAGCAGCCCACGACTAGCGGGCCCCTCTGGGGCCAACGTCCTGACTTTC.

V gene TRBV19 combines with J gene TRBJ2-7; D unresolved. The length of the CDR3 is 14 residues. Germline loops: CDR1 LNHDA, CDR2 SQIVND (reference sequence). V was pared by 3 bases and J by 0 bases, with 9 bases between. In DNA, the CDR3 is TGTGCCAGTAGTATCTCCTGGAGCTCCTACGAGCAGTACTTC. Residues: CASSISWSSYEQYF.

Turning to this clone: This may be a read error, as it is one base from a much larger clone. The chain has TRBV11-2 and TRBJ2-1; TRBD2 agrees at 8 bases. J gave up 7 bases and V 0 bases, and 8 bases lay outside the gene matches. CDR1 is SGHAT, CDR2 FQNNGV, per germline. The CDR3 runs 16 residues. The CDR3, as DNA: TGTGCCAGCAGCTTAGAACCGGGGGGGGTTACGAATGAGCAGTTCTTC. Its translation is CASSLEPGGVTNEQFF.

The chain recombines TRBV6-5 with TRBJ1-1; D is perhaps TRBD1 (5 bases). The CDR3 covers 15 residues. CDR1 and CDR2 from the germline V gene are MNHEY and SVGAGI. Trimming removed 2 bases at V and 4 bases at J, with 14 bases between. CDR3 loop: CASSYRRDGLTEAFF. Here the CDR3 DNA reads TGTGCCAGCAGTTACAGGAGGGACGGCCTCACTGAAGCTTTCTTT.

This clone occurred a few times. This chain joins TRBV7-9 and TRBJ2-3; the match to TRBD1 covers 7 bases. CDR3 length equals 16 residues. With 4 bases clipped from V and 2 bases from J, the junction kept 9 bases outside the gene matches. Germline V gives CDR1 SEHNR, CDR2 FQNEAQ (reference sequence). CDR3 in DNA: TGTGCCAGCAGCTCGACAGGGAAGGCTCACACAGATACGCAGTATTTT. Translation: CASSSTGKAHTDTQYF.

The genes are TRBV18 and TRBJ2-1, with 8 bases aligning to TRBD1. CDR3 size: 14 residues. V gave up 3 bases and J gave up 4 bases; unmatched junction bases: 2. The germline gives CDR1 KGHSH, CDR2 LQKENI. For the CDR3, the DNA is TGTGCCAGCTCACCGCGACAGGGGTACAATGAGCAGTTCTTC. This gives the protein CASSPRQGYNEQFF.

This clone has just a few counts. This chain connects TRBV10-3 to TRBJ2-7; TRBD2 matches 7 bases. The V gene end was trimmed by 5 bases and the J gene end by 4 bases; junction bases not matched to a gene: 2. From germline, CDR1 is ENHRY and CDR2 SYGVKD. The CDR3 covers 12 residues. The CDR3 sequence is CAISRTRYEQYF. The CDR3 region has the DNA TGTGCCATCAGTCGGACTAGGTACGAGCAGTACTTC.

As concerns this clone: Other DNA sequences in the sample encode the same CDR3. The chain employs TRBV6-2 or TRBV6-3 and TRBJ2-7; TRBD1 is a possible D gene (5 bases). The germline V gene encodes CDR1 MNHEY and CDR2 SVGEGT. The CDR3 has 12 amino acids. With 2 bases removed from V and 4 bases from J, the gap between germline ends came to 6 bases. DNA of the CDR3: TGTGCCAGCAGTTACACAGGTTACGAGCAGTACTTC. Protein product: CASSYTGYEQYF.

The V and J genes are TRBV27 and TRBJ2-1, with TRBD2 identical over 14 bases. This CDR3 has 16 amino acids. J lost 2 bases, V lost 5 bases, and 2 bases had no gene match. Germline V lookup: CDR1 MNHEY, CDR2 SMNVEV (reference sequence). CDR3 protein: CASSRGLAGAYNEQFF. CDR3 DNA: TGTGCCAGCAGTAGGGGACTAGCGGGGGCCTACAATGAGCAGTTCTTC.

This rearrangement joins TRBV29-1 to TRBJ2-7; 10 bases agree with TRBD1. CDR3 length: 14 amino acids. V lost 4 bases and J lost 0; bases outside the gene matches: 3. Germline V gene sequence: CDR1 SQVTM, CDR2 ANQGSEA. CDR3 protein: CSVAGDRGSYEQYF. Written as DNA, the CDR3 is TGCAGCGTTGCGGGGGACAGGGGCTCCTACGAGCAGTACTTC.

The chain is built from TRBV18 and TRBJ2-2; 9 positions agree with TRBD1. J gave up 2 bases and V 5 bases, and 3 bases lay outside the gene matches. The CDR3 covers 15 residues. CDR1 and CDR2 from the germline V gene are KGHSH and LQKENI. This CDR3 is CASSGTGINTGELFF. DNA of the CDR3: TGTGCCAGCTCAGGGACAGGGATCAACACCGGGGAGCTGTTTTTT. Using reference TRBV18 and TRBJ2-2 for the parts outside the CDR3, the full variable domain is NAGVMQNPRHLVRRRGQEARLRCSPMKGHSHVYWYRQLPEEGLKFMVYLQKENIIDESGMPKERFSAEFPKEGPSILRIQQVVRGDSAAYFCASSGTGINTGELFFGEGSRLTVL.

The chain joins TRBV12-5 to TRBJ2-2; perhaps TRBD1 as D (6 bases). Per germline, CDR1 LGHNT and CDR2 FRNRAP. The CDR3 loop spans 14 amino acids. The ends were cut back, 6 bases at V and 5 bases at J, with 13 bases in the middle. The CDR3 spells CASGPGDWTGELFF. The CDR3, as DNA: TGTGCTAGTGGCCCAGGGGATTGGACCGGGGAGCTGTTTTTT.

V is TRBV28 and J is TRBJ1-2, with TRBD1 matching 7 bases. J was trimmed by 4 bases and V by 5 bases; bases with no gene match: 4. From germline, CDR1 is MDHEN and CDR2 SYDVKM. The CDR3 totals 13 residues. This CDR3 reads CASSRRQGYGYTF. DNA of the CDR3: TGTGCCAGCAGTCGCCGACAGGGCTATGGCTACACCTTC.

V is TRBV28 and J is TRBJ1-2, with 7 nucleotides matching TRBD1. Trimming cost V 1 base and J 5 bases; bases outside gene matches: 4. CDR3 length: 14 residues. In germline, CDR1 is MDHEN, CDR2 SYDVKM. CDR3 region: CASSLLGRGYGYTF. CDR3 coding DNA: TGTGCCAGCAGTTTATTGGGCAGGGGGTATGGCTACACCTTC.

This clone was counted between two and nine times. The genes are TRBV19 and TRBJ1-4; D is undetermined. Germline V CDR1 and CDR2: LNHDA, SQIVND (reference sequence). The CDR3 covers 13 residues. V lost 0 bases, J lost 7 bases, and 6 bases lay in between. CDR3 loop: CASSIDRSEKLFF. The DNA for the CDR3 is TGTGCCAGTAGTATAGACAGGTCTGAAAAACTGTTTTTT.

This clone came up a few times. The chain carries TRBV6-6 and TRBJ1-6, with D perhaps TRBD1 (5 bases). This CDR3 region has 14 residues. Per the germline V gene, CDR1 is MNHNY and CDR2 is SVGAGI (reference sequence). V dropped 8 bases and J dropped 5 bases, with 13 bases sitting between them. In nucleotides, the CDR3 is TGTGCCAGCTGCGGGGACGCAGATAATTCACCCCTCCACTTT. Translation gives CASCGDADNSPLHF.

V gene TRBV5-4 combines with J gene TRBJ2-3, with a tentative D call TRBD2 (5 bases). Germline loops: CDR1 SGHNT, CDR2 YYREEE (reference sequence). This CDR3 has 16 residues. V shed 4 bases and J shed 0 bases, with 15 bases lying between them. Here the CDR3 DNA reads TGTGCCAGCAGCCCGGCCGGCGGGTCTAGCACAGATACGCAGTATTTT. Its translation is CASSPAGGSSTDTQYF.